The clone carrying this T cell receptor beta chain was seen only a few times. Its matching antigen is unknown. Per the germline V gene, CDR1 is MDHEN and CDR2 is SYDVKM. V shed 7 bases, J shed 4 bases, and the junction held 8 bases outside the gene matches. CDR3 length: 14 amino acids. The donors, nominally healthy at sampling, likely had unrecorded immune exposures. The primer mix had 60 Vbeta and 13 Jbeta primers. Produced via immunoSEQ multiplex PCR; TCRdb's table is partial and in-frame only. This sample carries 140,000 to 150,000 clones, roughly 78% of them seen once, and the ten largest clones take about 3.2%. The sample belongs to a study of cytomegalovirus exposure and HLA in healthy donors. Across the study: Genetic ancestry analysis placed over 65% of the approximately 390 donors that were genotyped in the Caucasian-associated cluster.

Study-level findings and limits: In a later analysis, most CMV-associated TCR beta chains appeared HLA-restricted. As a later analysis showed, a missense DCLRE1C variant was linked to trimming of TCR beta V- and J-genes.

The sequence derives from a female donor in good health and CMV-seronegative. Material: PBMCs. V usage is TRBV28 and J usage is TRBJ1-2; TRBD1 agrees at 8 bases. CDR3 bases: TGTGCCAGCACTCCCGGGACAGGCTTCTATGGCTACACCTTC. Residues: CASTPGTGFYGYTF.